The 26 T cell receptor delta chains listed next were all sequenced from one sample in a study of γδ T cells in repeated Plasmodium falciparum infection. TCRdb redid clone calling on the multiplex PCR reads using CATT. The table has 53,000 or so delta-chain clones, approximately 2% seen once; the top ten hold about 23%. Vgamma9/Vdelta2+ and Vdelta2-negative gammadelta T cells were flow-sorted from PBMC for bulk sequencing. What was sequenced was gamma-delta T cells from blood. Receptors originate from a pool of human donors (malaria-infected and uninfected, not separated).

This clone was counted ten times or more. The chain links TRDV1 to TRDJ1; D unresolved. Germline matching of the DNA provided the J gene here, since TCRdb leaves it blank. Trimming left V 2 bases short and J 0 bases short, with 25 bases between. The CDR3 sequence is 20 residues long. Germline V gene data show CDR1 as TSWWSYY and CDR2 as QGS. The DNA for the CDR3 is TGTGCTCTTGGGGAAGGCTCCCTATTCGGCGTACCCCGGTACACCGATAAACTCATCTTT. Translated: CALGEGSLFGVPRYTDKLIF.

On this clone: The protein held in TCRdb is that of a much larger clone and does not match this DNA's translation at residue 3, likely because of a read error; the protein shown is translated from the DNA. With the J gene uncalled, the V gene is TRDV3; the table's D call, TRDD3, was not checked against the DNA. This CDR3 has 17 residues. Germline loops: CDR1 TVYSNPD, CDR2 GDNSRS (reference sequence). The CDR3 sequence: CALHRYWGIRPNRWLIF. Here the CDR3 DNA reads TGTGCCCTTCACCGGTACTGGGGGATACGTCCAAATAGGTGGCTCATCTTT.

Comment on this clone: A read error is the likely source, as a far larger clone sits one nucleotide away. The J gene has no call, while the V gene is TRDV1; the D segment call TRDD3 is taken from the table without a DNA check. Germline-derived CDR1 and CDR2 are TSWWSYY and QGS. This CDR3 is 14 amino acids long. CDR3 protein: CALGVSRNTDKLIF. The CDR3 DNA reads as TGTGCTCTTGGGGTCTCCAGGAACACCGATAAGCTCATCTTT.

There are a few counts of this clone. This DNA's translation and the protein TCRdb lists, from a much larger clone, do not match at residue 18, likely due to a read error; the protein shown is translated from the DNA. The rearrangement links TRDV1 to TRDJ1, with D perhaps being TRDD2 or TRDD3 (5 bases each). TCRdb gives no J gene; it was assigned here by matching the DNA to germline. Trimming stripped 2 bases from V and 0 bases from J, with 67 bases between. Germline V gene sequence: CDR1 TSWWSYY, CDR2 QGS. CDR3 length equals 34 residues. CDR3 amino acids: CALGEVHPSYTSTGTLRPPDTLAYWKPYTDKLIF. The CDR3 DNA sequence: TGTGCTCTTGGGGAAGTTCACCCATCCTATACGTCAACGGGGACTTTGAGACCCCCCGACACCCTTGCGTACTGGAAACCTTACACCGATAAACTCATCTTT.

This clone was seen at least ten times. With a far larger clone one base away, a read error is the likely cause. The identical CDR3 is also encoded by other nucleotide sequences in the sample. The chain joins TRDV1 to TRDJ1; D possibly uses TRDD2 or TRDD3 (8 bases each). This CDR3 spans 23 amino acids. Trimming shortened V by 4 bases and J by 2 bases, and 38 bases separated the two germline ends. Germline CDR1 and CDR2: TSWWSYY and QGS. As DNA, the CDR3 is TGTGCTCTTGGGGTCCCTCCCCTCTTCCTACGCGGCTGGGGGAGAGACAGAACCGATAAACTCATCTTT. Protein: CALGVPPLFLRGWGRDRTDKLIF.

As for this clone: TCRdb's entry gives the protein of a much larger clone, which mismatches this DNA's translation at residue 3, likely from a read error; the protein reported here is translated from the DNA. This chain links TRDV2 with TRDJ1; D might be TRDD2 (5 bases). The J gene, not given by TCRdb, was assigned here from a germline match of the nucleotide sequence. This CDR3 comprises 23 residues. Germline V CDR1 and CDR2: GEAIGNYY, EKD. CDR3 bases: TGTGCCAGTGACTCCATAGCTCTTCCGAGGGTCCACGGCCCCCCGCGTGGGACCGATAAACTCATCTTT. This encodes CASDSIALPRVHGPPRGTDKLIF.

Turning to this clone: No DNA is shown, since the ends of the CDR3 on it are uncertain; the CDR3 is the one TCRdb lists. The V gene corresponds to TRAV29/DV5; no J gene was called; the D call of TRDD3 is as the table states it, not checked on the DNA. The germline gives CDR1 NSMFDY, CDR2 ISSIKDK. The CDR3 contains 24 residues when both ends are counted. CDR3 loop: CSVLLCSKRPGSGGHNLNTDKLIF.

This clone has at least ten counts. For this DNA, TCRdb reports the protein of a much larger clone, which diverges at residue 3, most likely from a read error; the protein presented here is translated directly from the DNA. This chain uses TRDV3 with TRDJ1, with 13 bases matching TRDD3. The germline gives CDR1 TVYSNPD, CDR2 GDNSRS (reference sequence). CDR3 length equals 18 residues. The J segment lost 1 base and the V segment lost 5 bases, leaving 16 bases of the junction unmatched. CDR3 loop: CALGFYWGIRLTTDKLIF. In nucleotides, the CDR3 is TGTGCCCTTGGGTTCTACTGGGGGATACGCCTCACCACCGATAAACTCATCTTT.

This clone was recorded a few times. The TCRdb protein, from a much larger clone, departs from this DNA's translation at residue 10, likely by read error; the protein shown derives from the DNA. The chain joins TRDV1 to TRDJ1; 11 bases line up with TRDD3. The J gene, not given by TCRdb, was assigned here from a germline match of the nucleotide sequence. This CDR3 contains 25 residues. Germline-derived CDR1 and CDR2 are TSWWSYY and QGS. V lost 3 bases, J lost 0 bases, and 30 bases stayed unmatched. The CDR3 region is CALGEKIPTERHSWGIRRNTDKLIF. The CDR3 DNA follows: TGTGCTCTTGGGGAGAAAATCCCTACGGAACGTCACTCTTGGGGGATACGCCGTAACACCGATAAACTCATCTTT.

This clone showed up just a few times. For this DNA, TCRdb reports the protein of a much larger clone, which diverges at residue 3, most likely from a read error; the protein presented here is translated directly from the DNA. The rearrangement joins TRDV3 to TRDJ1, with 8 nucleotides matching TRDD2. TCRdb records no J gene; here it was assigned by comparing the DNA to germline. CDR1 and CDR2 from the germline V gene are TVYSNPD and GDNSRS (reference sequence). The CDR3 covers 21 residues. Trimming cost V 5 bases and J 0 bases; bases outside gene matches: 29. CDR3 residues: CAPQGHPSYRPPGKYTDKLIF. The CDR3 DNA reads TGTGCCCCTCAAGGACACCCTTCCTATCGGCCGCCTGGGAAGTACACCGATAAACTCATCTTT.

This clone has a handful of counts. TCRdb's entry gives the protein of a much larger clone, which mismatches this DNA's translation at residue 12, likely from a read error; the protein reported here is translated from the DNA. The V call is TRDV2, the J call TRDJ1; tentatively, D is TRDD1 or TRDD3 (6 bases each). The J gene was missing in TCRdb and was found by matching the end of the DNA to germline. CDR1 and CDR2 from the germline V gene are GEAIGNYY and EKD. V was pared by 8 bases and J by 0 bases, with 36 bases between. The CDR3 covers 21 residues. The CDR3, as DNA: TGTGCCTCCCGACCGAAATACCTTTACTACTGGGAGATACGGGACACCGATAAACTCATCTTT. Protein sequence: CASRPKYLYYWEIRDTDKLIF.

Turning to this clone: TCRdb lists the protein of a much larger clone for this DNA, which differs at residue 12, so this is likely a read error; the protein given here is translated from the DNA itself. The rearrangement uses TRDV1 and TRDJ1; D is possibly TRDD2 (6 bases). CDR1 and CDR2 from the germline V gene are TSWWSYY and QGS. CDR3 length: 21 residues. Here the CDR3 DNA reads TGTGCTCTTGGGGAACCTGCCTTCCCAAATTGGTGGATCGCGTACACCGATAAACTTATCTTT. Translation: CALGEPAFPNWWIAYTDKLIF.

This clone was counted only a few times. The mismatch at residue 13 between this DNA's translation and the TCRdb protein of a much larger clone likely reflects a read error; the protein shown is translated from the DNA. The chain has TRDV2 and TRDJ1, with unresolved D. The CDR3 has 15 residues. Germline CDR1 is GEAIGNYY and CDR2 is EKD. The CDR3 nucleotides read TGTGCCTGTGATCCCCTCGCGCCCCAGGCCGATAAACCCATCTTT. Translation gives CACDPLAPQADKPIF.

In the case of this clone: The amino acid sequence in TCRdb belongs to a much larger clone and departs from this DNA's translation at residue 20, likely a sequencing read error; the sequence shown is translated from the DNA. The J gene has no call, while the V gene is TRDV1; the D call of TRDD3 is as the table states it, not checked on the DNA. The CDR3 sequence is 21 residues long. Germline assignment: CDR1 TSWWSYY and CDR2 QGS. For the CDR3, the DNA is TGTGCTCTTGGGGAACACTATGTATTTTTCTTGCGAGGGACTTACACCGATAAACTCACCTTT. It codes for CALGEHYVFFLRGTYTDKLTF.

Note on this clone: This sequence is one base from a far larger clone and is likely a read error. This sequence joins TRDV2 and TRDJ3, with D hard to call. No J gene was available from TCRdb, and it was assigned here by a germline match of the DNA. This CDR3 has 19 residues. CDR1 and CDR2 (germline): GEAIGNYY, EKD. The CDR3 region is CACGTVEKKESWDTRQMFF. The CDR3 DNA reads as TGTGCCTGTGGCACCGTTGAGAAAAAGGAGAGCTGGGACACCCGACAGATGTTTTTC.

This clone was observed a few times. The mismatch at residue 12 between this DNA's translation and the TCRdb protein of a much larger clone likely reflects a read error; the protein shown is translated from the DNA. The V gene is TRDV1, the J gene TRDJ1; D unclear. The J gene, left out of TCRdb, was set here by checking the DNA against germline. The CDR3 loop spans 16 amino acids. Looked up from germline, CDR1 is TSWWSYY and CDR2 is QGS. The CDR3 DNA reads TGTGCTCTTGGGGAATCTCTCCTGGCCCCCACCAATAAACTCATCTTT. Encoded protein: CALGESLLAPTNKLIF.

This clone occurred a few times. This sequence is one base from a far larger clone and is likely a read error. The V gene is TRDV1; the J gene was not called; TRDD3 reflects the table's D call only, with no check against the DNA. The CDR3 consists of 20 residues. Germline CDR1 reads TSWWSYY; CDR2 reads QGS. DNA for the CDR3: TGTGCTCTTGGGGAACTTTATCACGTCCTACGTACCTACCACACCGATAAGCTCATCTTT. Translating gives CALGELYHVLRTYHTDKLIF.

A word on this clone: This DNA's translation differs at residue 8 from TCRdb's protein, which comes from a much larger clone; a read error is likely, and the protein shown is translated from the DNA. J is TRDJ1 and V is TRDV1, with TRDD3 matching over 8 bases. TCRdb is silent on the J gene; assignment here came from matching the DNA to germline. The V gene end was trimmed by 2 bases and the J gene end by 0 bases; junction bases not matched to a gene: 35. From germline, CDR1 is TSWWSYY and CDR2 QGS. The CDR3 contains 26 residues. CDR3: CALGEGVPPNWFISPLGDRYTDKLIF. CDR3 DNA: TGTGCTCTTGGGGAAGGGGTCCCTCCTAATTGGTTCATTAGTCCGCTGGGGGACCGGTACACCGATAAACTCATCTTT.

This clone was found a few times. TCRdb's entry gives the protein of a much larger clone, which mismatches this DNA's translation at residue 18, likely from a read error; the protein reported here is translated from the DNA. This chain links TRDV3 with TRDJ1; 13 nucleotides line up with TRDD3. TCRdb offers no J gene call, so here the DNA was matched to germline to obtain one. The germline CDR1 and CDR2 sequences are TVYSNPD and GDNSRS (reference sequence). V shed 0 bases, J shed 2 bases, and the junction held 33 bases outside the gene matches. This CDR3 comprises 25 residues. The CDR3 reads CAFRIVTTSFSYWGIRVENTDKLIF. CDR3 DNA: TGTGCCTTTAGGATTGTTACTACTTCCTTTTCGTACTGGGGGATACGCGTTGAGAATACCGATAAACTCATCTTT.

Concerning this clone: The protein in TCRdb stems from a much larger clone and differs at residue 11 from this DNA's translation, likely a read error; here the protein is translated from the DNA. V is TRDV3 and J is TRDJ1; TRDD3 agrees at 9 bases. The J gene comes from matching the DNA to germline here; TCRdb lacks it. CDR3 length equals 17 residues. Germline values: CDR1 TVYSNPD, CDR2 GDNSRS (reference sequence). DNA of the CDR3: TGTGCTCAAAGGTTAAGGACTGGGGGACCCAACACCGATAAACTCATCTTT. It translates to CAQRLRTGGPNTDKLIF.

This clone appeared many times. The chain joins TRDV1 to TRDJ1, with TRDD3 as a possible D gene (6 bases). This CDR3 comprises 20 residues. The germline V and J ends were trimmed by 1 base and 0 bases, with 24 bases remaining between them. Germline V gives CDR1 TSWWSYY, CDR2 QGS. DNA for the CDR3: TGTGCTCTTGGGGAACGACTCCCAGGTGTGATGGGGGGTTACACCGATAAACTCATCTTT. It is translated as CALGERLPGVMGGYTDKLIF.

Many counts were recorded for this clone. V and J are TRDV1 and TRDJ1; TRDD3 aligns across 12 bases. V shed 5 bases, J shed 2 bases, and the junction held 27 bases outside the gene matches. The CDR3 extends over 23 amino acids. CDR1 is TSWWSYY, CDR2 QGS, per germline. CDR3 protein: CALGNPSRYHPFSGGYGTDKLIF. The CDR3, as DNA: TGTGCTCTTGGGAACCCCTCAAGGTACCATCCTTTTTCTGGGGGATACGGGACCGATAAACTCATCTTT.

This clone appeared many times. TCRdb's entry gives the protein of a much larger clone, which mismatches this DNA's translation at residue 10, likely from a read error; the protein reported here is translated from the DNA. V is TRDV1 and J is TRDJ1, with D possibly matching TRDD3 (5 bases). The J gene was missing in TCRdb and was found by matching the end of the DNA to germline. Germline V gives CDR1 TSWWSYY, CDR2 QGS. CDR3 length: 20 amino acids. V was cut by 3 bases and J by 1 base, with 27 bases left in between. The CDR3 DNA reads as TGTGCTCTTGGGGAGCGGCTCCCGTACCGGGGACCTTACCGCACCGATAAACTCATCTTT. It codes for CALGERLPYRGPYRTDKLIF.

A word on this clone: This likely traces to a read error, being one base from a far larger clone. Other DNA sequences from this sample encode an identical CDR3 as well. The chain couples TRDV1 to TRDJ1, with TRDD3 identical over 12 bases. TCRdb records no J gene; here it was assigned by comparing the DNA to germline. The germline CDR1 and CDR2 sequences are TSWWSYY and QGS. The CDR3 runs 21 residues. The CDR3 DNA reads as TGTGCTCTTGGGCATATCCAGCCCTACTGGGGGATACAGGGTATGACCGACAAACTCATCTTT. Translated: CALGHIQPYWGIQGMTDKLIF.

This clone was observed at least ten times. The TCRdb protein comes from a much larger clone and disagrees with this DNA's translation at residue 18, likely due to a read error; the protein given here is derived from the DNA. This chain links TRDV1 with TRDJ1; D is unresolved. The CDR3 length is 19 residues. Per germline, CDR1 TSWWSYY and CDR2 QGS. The CDR3 here is CALWDNKFRCSPYTDKLTF. CDR3 nucleotide sequence: TGTGCTCTTTGGGACAATAAATTTCGCTGTTCCCCGTACACCGATAAACTCACCTTT.

For this clone: This is likely an artifact of a read error, given a far larger clone one base away. Other DNA sequences from this sample encode an identical CDR3 as well. V is TRDV1 and J is TRDJ2, with 10 bases aligning to TRDD3. No J gene was available from TCRdb, and it was assigned here by a germline match of the DNA. The CDR3 is 20 residues long. The germline V gene has CDR1 TSWWSYY and CDR2 QGS. The CDR3 here is CALGERTWDWGMGLTAQLFF. CDR3 DNA sequence: TGCGCTCTTGGGGAACGGACCTGGGACTGGGGGATGGGTTTGACAGCACAACTCTTCTTT.